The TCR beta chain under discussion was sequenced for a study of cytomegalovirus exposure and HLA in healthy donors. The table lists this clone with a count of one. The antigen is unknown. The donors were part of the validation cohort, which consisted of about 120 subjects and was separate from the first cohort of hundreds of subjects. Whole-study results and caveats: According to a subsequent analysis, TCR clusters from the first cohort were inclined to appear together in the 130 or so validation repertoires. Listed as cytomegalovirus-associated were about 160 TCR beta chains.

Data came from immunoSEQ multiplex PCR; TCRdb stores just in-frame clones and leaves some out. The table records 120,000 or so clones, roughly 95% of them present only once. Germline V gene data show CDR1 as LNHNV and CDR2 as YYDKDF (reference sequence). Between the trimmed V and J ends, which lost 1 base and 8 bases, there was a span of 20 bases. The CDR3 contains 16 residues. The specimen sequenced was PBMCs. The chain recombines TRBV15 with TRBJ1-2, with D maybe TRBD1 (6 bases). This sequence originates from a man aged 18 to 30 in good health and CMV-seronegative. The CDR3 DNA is TGTGCCACCAGCAGAGTGCGGACAGTTATAGCGGGGGGCTACACCTTC. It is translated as CATSRVRTVIAGGYTF.